A single sample is the source of the 8 T cell receptor beta chains below, sequenced in a study of T cells after yellow fever vaccination (dated by TCRdb to the late 2010s). Library preparation used 5' RACE. The instrument was an Illumina HiSeq 2500. Clones were called with MiXCR by TCRdb after fastp trimmed the public reads at Q25, and only in-frame beta chains were retained. Here each entry gathers all rows of one CDR3 protein and keeps the most common genes and DNA. The sample contains about 12,000 distinct CDR3 sequences, under 6.5% of them found a single time. The top ten hold almost 0.95% of the sample. The meaning of the sample's treatment or condition label: live attenuated yellow fever vaccine strain. The source was PBMCs, either bulk or a sorted T-cell subset (CD4+, CD8+, memory, or dextramer-sorted; not recorded which), collected on the day of the yellow fever booster vaccination. The source is a man aged 25-45 years who received the YFV17D yellow fever vaccine.

This clonotype qualifies as medium-sized. The junction departs from germline at one end; a sequencing error may be responsible. CDR3 protein: CATKGLAGDEQFF. DNA for the CDR3: TGTGCAACCAAGGGACTAGCGGGAGATGAGCAGTTCTTC. The J gene is TRBJ2-1, the V gene TRBV24-1, with TRBD2 matching over 14 bases. Germline CDR1 is KGHDR and CDR2 is SFDVKD. The CDR3 contains 13 residues.

This clonotype has at least ten counts. This chain links TRBV20-1 with TRBJ2-1; D is possibly TRBD2 (6 bases). There are 18 residues in the CDR3. Germline CDR1 and CDR2: DFQATT and SNEGSKA (reference sequence). The V gene lost 6 bases and the J gene lost 0 bases, with 24 bases spanning the gap. The CDR3 reads CSARNALFGRFSYNEQFF. CDR3 DNA sequence: TGCAGTGCACGAAACGCCCTTTTCGGGAGATTCTCCTACAATGAGCAGTTCTTC.

This clonotype was seen many times. The gene calls are TRBV5-1 and TRBJ2-7; D may match TRBD1 or TRBD2 (5 bases each). The V end lost 2 bases, the J end lost 7 bases, and 22 bases lay between the germline ends. The CDR3 covers 16 residues. Germline CDR1 SGHRS, CDR2 YFSETQ. CDR3: CASSFQGSGLGREQYF. DNA for the CDR3: TGCGCCAGCAGCTTCCAGGGCTCCGGACTGGGGCGGGAGCAGTACTTC.

This clonotype is judged medium-sized. This chain uses TRBV4-2 with TRBJ2-1; possible D gene TRBD2, 6 bases. V lost 2 bases and J 6 bases, leaving 17 bases between the germline ends. The CDR3 is made up of 16 amino acids. In germline, CDR1 is LGHNA, CDR2 YNFKEQ. The CDR3 DNA sequence: TGTGCCAGCAGCCAATCCGCGGGACTGCGGGGCAATGAGCAGTTCTTC. It codes for CASSQSAGLRGNEQFF.

This clonotype has a count of ten or more. The chain couples TRBV5-4 to TRBJ2-2; maybe TRBD1 (5 bases). Trimming pared 0 bases from V and 2 bases from J, leaving 8 bases between. CDR1 SGHNT and CDR2 YYREEE come from the germline V gene (reference sequence). The CDR3 consists of 15 residues. The CDR3 bases are TGTGCCAGCAGCTTGGTGACAGCAAACACCGGGGAGCTGTTTTTT. It is translated as CASSLVTANTGELFF.

This clonotype is medium-sized by share. This chain connects TRBV12-3 or TRBV12-4 to TRBJ2-1, with 9 bases lining up with TRBD1. The V and J ends lost 8 bases and 4 bases, in that order; junction bases with no gene match: 9. The CDR3 has 15 amino acids. The CDR3 is CASAQTGGGYNEQFF. CDR3 nucleotide sequence: TGTGCCAGCGCACAGACAGGGGGGGGGTACAATGAGCAGTTCTTC.

By sample share, this clonotype is medium-sized (0.01 to 0.1%). J is TRBJ1-2 and V is TRBV28; no clear D gene. The CDR3 has 13 amino acids. The germline V gene has CDR1 MDHEN and CDR2 SYDVKM. V was clipped by 6 bases and J by 1 base, with 9 bases between them. CDR3 sequence: CASSLTGNYGYTF. In nucleotides, the CDR3 is TGTGCCAGCAGCCTTACGGGTAACTATGGCTACACCTTC.

This clonotype was recorded many times. The J gene is TRBJ1-5, the V gene TRBV2, with D possibly matching TRBD1 (5 bases). Germline assignment: CDR1 SNHLY and CDR2 FYNNEI. The CDR3 is 14 residues long. Trimming stripped 4 bases from V and 1 base from J, with 8 bases between. The CDR3, as DNA: TGTGCCAGCAGTGCACGGGGGAGCAATCAGCCCCAGCATTTT. Amino acids: CASSARGSNQPQHF.